This T cell receptor (beta chain) is drawn from a study of cytomegalovirus exposure and HLA in healthy donors (dated by TCRdb to 2015 to 2018). Regarding the research as a whole: A later analysis indicated that the roughly 130 validation repertoires were generated on the platform also employed for the roughly 650 repertoires of the first cohort. The study aimed to test whether signatures of past pathogen exposure could be identified by cataloging public T cell receptors. A separate validation cohort of some 130 different subjects was used in addition to the 666-subject first cohort. To predict cytomegalovirus infection status, the study brought together high-throughput TCR immunosequencing, statistical association of individual TCRs with disease status, and machine learning. What the research found in general, with its limitations: The authors suggested that the approach could potentially be generalized to other disease states and immunological phenotypes. The classifier was reported to diagnose cytomegalovirus status with high specificity and sensitivity in both the original and validation cohorts. All 120 or so repertoires were used to score co-occurrence in the validation cohort in a later analysis, because that analysis had no HLA typing for the cohort. Across donors, most TCR sequences were observed very rarely, whereas some public TCRs were present in many individuals. In vitro tests confirmed that three of the cytomegalovirus-associated TCR beta chains recognize cytomegalovirus antigens. A later analysis found that TCRs clustered in the first cohort also tended to co-occur in the 120 validation repertoires, with approximately 93% of cluster scores above 0. The study gave a list of 150 to 200 TCR beta chains associated with cytomegalovirus.

The method was the immunoSEQ multiplex PCR assay. As for the original processing: A statistical classification framework was developed to diagnose cytomegalovirus status using the catalog of TCR beta chain sequences. Not all clones reach the TCRdb copy of this immuneACCESS table, which keeps in-frame sequences only. Checked studies attribute under half of the gap to unresolved V genes and leave the rest unexplained. V, J and clone size reflect that table, while D and trimming were determined from the DNA. The sample yields fewer than 200,000 clones; 85% to 90% were counted once. Around a tenth of the sample belongs to the ten largest clones. The donors were included in the validation cohort of roughly 130 subjects, a group kept apart from the approximately 690-subject first cohort. Inclusive of the bounding cysteine and phenylalanine, the CDR3 is 15 residues long. Of all the DNA, just the CDR3 is kept, 45 bases in frame from base 1. The germline V gene yields SGHRS for CDR1 and YFSETQ for CDR2. Trimming removed 1 base from V and 0 bases from J, leaving 10 bases between the germline ends.

The table lists this clone with a count of one. There is no known antigen for this receptor. No much larger clone exists at a distance of one base, and base qualities are not known. The rearrangement joined TRBV5-1 to TRBJ1-1; a tentative D match to TRBD1 spans 5 bases. This TCR came from a woman between 18 and 29 years old in good health and CMV-seropositive. The sample consisted of PBMCs. The CDR3 sequence is CASSLNRQLNTEAFF. The DNA sequence follows: TGCGCCAGCAGCTTGAATCGACAGCTGAACACTGAAGCTTTCTTT. Beyond the CDR3, the reference TRBV5-1 and TRBJ1-1 genes provide the residues; the full variable domain reads: KAGVTQTPRYLIKTRGQQVTLSCSPISGHRSVSWYQQTPGQGLQFLFEYFSETQRNKGNFPGRFSGRQFSNSRSEMNVSTLELGDSALYLCASSLNRQLNTEAFFGQGTRLTVV.